A selection of T cell receptor beta chains follows, all from one sample in a study of T cells in Graves' hyperthyroidism and ophthalmopathy. One entry per CDR3 protein results from TCRdb running MiXCR on the multiplex PCR reads. The sample holds 450,000 to 600,000 distinct CDR3 sequences, around 15% seen once. The sequencing sample was made of blood. The receptors come from a woman in her thirties or forties with Graves' hyperthyroidism. CDR3s include the opening cysteine and the closing phenylalanine or tryptophan. The order of the fields is D gene, V gene, clone size, J gene, CDR3 protein, CDR3 DNA. D genes are given only for firm matches. Expanded clones are given a class, and other clones once, few, many or no size at all.

>-|TRBV20-1|many|TRBJ2-7
CSARDPGSYEQYF
TGCAGTGCTAGAGACCCGGGTTCCTACGAGCAGTACTTC
>TRBD2|TRBV18|-|TRBJ2-1
CASSPSRGEEQFF
TGTGCCAGCTCACCCAGCCGGGGGGAAGAGCAGTTCTTC
>TRBD1|TRBV4-1|many|TRBJ2-1
CASSQALTGTGDNEQFF
TGCGCCAGCAGCCAAGCCCTAACCGGGACAGGGGACAATGAGCAGTTCTTC
>-|TRBV27|many|TRBJ2-7
CASSFKISYEQYF
TGTGCCAGCAGTTTTAAAATCTCCTACGAGCAGTACTTC
>-|TRBV5-1|many|TRBJ2-7
CASSLERQYEGYEQYF
TGCGCCAGCAGCTTGGAGCGACAGTATGAGGGATACGAGCAGTACTTC
>-|TRBV20-1|many|TRBJ2-3
CSAQTGRFADTQYF
TGCAGTGCGCAGACAGGGAGGTTCGCAGATACGCAGTATTTT
>-|TRBV29-1|many|TRBJ2-7
CSVERRGEQYF
TGCAGCGTTGAAAGAAGGGGCGAGCAGTACTTC
>TRBD1|TRBV7-6|many|TRBJ1-1
CASSSGGDRGGTEAFF
TGTGCCAGCAGCTCTGGGGGCGACAGGGGGGGGACTGAAGCTTTCTTT
>-|TRBV20-1|many|TRBJ2-7
CSASQGNEQYF
TGCAGTGCTTCACAGGGAAACGAGCAGTACTTC
>TRBD2|TRBV3-1|many|TRBJ2-7
CASSRTPSAGGRYEQYF
TGTGCCAGCAGCCGCACCCCCTCCGCGGGAGGGCGCTACGAGCAGTACTTC
>-|TRBV2|many|TRBJ2-7
CASSVGQAPVYEQYF
TGTGCCAGCAGTGTGGGGCAGGCGCCCGTCTACGAGCAGTACTTC
>TRBD1|TRBV2|-|TRBJ2-3
CASSVTGGYTDTQYF
TGTGCCAGCAGTGTGACAGGGGGCTACACAGATACGCAGTATTTT
>-|TRBV11-1|-|TRBJ2-1
CASSLAPNGYNEQFF
TGTGCCAGCAGCTTAGCCCCGAACGGGTACAATGAGCAGTTCTTC
>-|TRBV2|many|TRBJ2-7
CASSEALLQPGEGHSSYEQYF
TGTGCCAGCAGTGAAGCGCTTTTACAGCCCGGGGAGGGACACAGCTCCTACGAGCAGTACTTC
>TRBD2|TRBV20-1|many|TRBJ2-1
CSARGTSGSGNEQFF
TGCAGTGCTAGAGGGACTAGCGGGAGTGGAAATGAGCAGTTCTTC
>TRBD2|TRBV2|many|TRBJ2-1
CASSESRAGRFYNEQFF
TGTGCCAGCAGTGAATCCCGAGCGGGACGTTTCTACAATGAGCAGTTCTTC
>-|TRBV27|-|TRBJ2-2
CASSNRVYTGELFF
TGTGCCAGCAGTAACAGGGTTTACACCGGGGAGCTGTTTTTT
>TRBD1|TRBV10-3|few|TRBJ2-4
CAISWTGKNIQYF
TGTGCCATCAGCTGGACAGGGAAAAACATTCAGTACTTC
>-|TRBV28|many|TRBJ2-1
CASSLWGRVYNEQFF
TGTGCCAGCAGTTTATGGGGGAGAGTCTACAATGAGCAGTTCTTC
>TRBD1|TRBV5-1|many|TRBJ2-1
CASSSGQGSSYNEQFF
TGCGCCAGCAGCTCGGGACAGGGGAGCTCCTACAATGAGCAGTTCTTC
>-|TRBV7-9|-|TRBJ2-5
CASSLAQRPFQETQYF
TGTGCCAGCAGCTTAGCCCAGCGGCCCTTCCAAGAGACCCAGTACTTC
>-|TRBV5-8|-|TRBJ2-3
CASSVLYKSTDTQYF
TGTGCCAGCAGTGTCCTCTACAAAAGCACAGATACGCAGTATTTT
>TRBD1|TRBV4-1|-|TRBJ1-1
CASSQGGTGLNTEAFF
TGCGCCAGCAGCCAAGGGGGGACAGGTTTGAACACTGAAGCTTTCTTT
>-|TRBV12-3/TRBV12-4|-|TRBJ1-1
CASSFGQFEAFF
TGTGCCAGCAGTTTTGGGCAGTTTGAAGCTTTCTTT
>TRBD2|TRBV12-3/TRBV12-4|-|TRBJ2-1
CASSLQGTSGRNEQFF
TGTGCCAGCAGTTTACAGGGGACTAGCGGGAGGAATGAGCAGTTCTTC
>-|TRBV7-9|-|TRBJ2-7
CASSLGGGPPSYEQYF
TGTGCCAGCAGCCTAGGAGGTGGGCCTCCTTCCTACGAGCAGTACTTC
>-|TRBV28|many|TRBJ2-1
CASSLSGRGMGDEQFF
TGTGCCAGCAGTTTAAGTGGCAGGGGAATGGGGGATGAGCAGTTCTTC
>TRBD2|TRBV28|many|TRBJ2-6
CASSSMTSGVSGANVLTF
TGTGCCAGCAGTTCGATGACTAGCGGAGTCTCTGGGGCCAACGTCCTGACTTTC
>TRBD1|TRBV6-2/TRBV6-3|-|TRBJ1-4
CASIQEGAGEKLFF
TGTGCCAGCATCCAGGAGGGGGCAGGTGAAAAACTGTTTTTT
>TRBD2|TRBV18|-|TRBJ2-7
CASPPGLAGVGEQYF
TGTGCCAGCCCACCGGGACTAGCGGGAGTTGGCGAGCAGTACTTC
>TRBD1|TRBV20-1|many|TRBJ1-5
CSARPGGAPNQPQHF
TGCAGTGCTAGGCCAGGGGGCGCACCCAATCAGCCCCAGCATTTT
>-|TRBV28|many|TRBJ1-2
CASIAGDHDGYTF
TGTGCCAGCATAGCAGGGGATCATGATGGCTACACCTTC
>-|TRBV19|-|TRBJ1-2
CASSIDRGSGYTF
TGTGCCAGTAGTATAGATCGGGGGAGCGGCTACACCTTC
>-|TRBV20-1|many|TRBJ2-7
CSAQHRDRLYEQYF
TGCAGTGCCCAACACCGGGACCGGCTCTACGAGCAGTACTTC
>-|TRBV7-8|many|TRBJ1-2
CASSSSGVDYTF
TGTGCCAGCAGCTCTAGCGGGGTTGACTACACCTTC
>TRBD1|TRBV11-2|many|TRBJ1-5
CASSTGTGGNQPQHF
TGTGCCAGCAGCACCGGGACAGGGGGCAATCAGCCCCAGCATTTT
>TRBD1|TRBV4-1|-|TRBJ2-3
CASSQEAGQGPDTQYF
TGCGCCAGCAGCCAAGAAGCGGGACAGGGCCCAGATACGCAGTATTTT
>-|TRBV3-1|few|TRBJ2-7
CASSQVGLAYEQYF
TGTGCCAGCAGCCAAGTCGGCCTAGCCTACGAGCAGTACTTC
>TRBD1|TRBV29-1|many|TRBJ1-1
CSVGQQGATEAFF
TGCAGCGTTGGACAACAGGGGGCTACTGAAGCTTTCTTT
>TRBD2|TRBV27|many|TRBJ2-3
CASSYGLAGDTQYF
TGTGCCAGCAGCTACGGGCTAGCGGGAGATACGCAGTATTTT
>-|TRBV6-1|many|TRBJ2-7
CASTDPKGYEQYF
TGTGCCAGCACGGACCCAAAAGGATACGAGCAGTACTTC
>TRBD2|TRBV12-5|many|TRBJ2-3
CASGSGTRDTDTQYF
TGTGCTAGTGGTTCCGGGACTAGAGACACAGATACGCAGTATTTT
>TRBD1|TRBV20-1|many|TRBJ1-1
CSALQGASRTEAFF
TGCAGTGCTCTACAGGGGGCGTCGAGGACTGAAGCTTTCTTT
>-|TRBV6-2/TRBV6-3|many|TRBJ2-5
CASRVSFQETQYF
TGTGCCAGCAGGGTCAGTTTCCAAGAGACCCAGTACTTC
>TRBD2|TRBV6-1|-|TRBJ2-7
CASEGSLAGVIYEQYF
TGTGCCAGCGAGGGATCATTAGCGGGAGTGATTTACGAGCAGTACTTC
>-|TRBV20-1|few|TRBJ2-3
CSASKVEGGTDTQYF
TGCAGTGCTAGTAAGGTGGAGGGGGGCACAGATACGCAGTATTTT
>-|TRBV2|few|TRBJ1-5
CASHGDKRQINSNQPQHF
TGTGCCAGCCACGGAGACAAACGGCAGATTAATAGCAATCAGCCCCAGCATTTT
>TRBD2|TRBV6-1|many|TRBJ2-7
CASSFPTSGRYEQYF
TGTGCCAGCAGTTTCCCGACTAGCGGGAGATACGAGCAGTACTTC
>-|TRBV7-9|-|TRBJ2-7
CASSVGVEQYF
TGTGCCAGCAGCGTGGGGGTCGAGCAGTACTTC
>-|TRBV5-1|many|TRBJ1-1
CASGGGNTEAFF
TGCGCCAGCGGGGGGGGGAACACTGAAGCTTTCTTT
>TRBD2|TRBV3-1|few|TRBJ2-4
CASSPTSGSLQYF
TGTGCCAGCAGCCCTACTAGCGGGAGCCTTCAGTACTTC
>-|TRBV18|many|TRBJ2-6
CASSPGEGKDSGANVLTF
TGTGCCAGCTCACCAGGTGAGGGGAAGGACTCTGGGGCCAACGTCCTGACTTTC
>-|TRBV13|many|TRBJ2-1
CASSSPTGVSYNEQFF
TGTGCCAGCAGCTCTCCTACGGGAGTTTCCTACAATGAGCAGTTCTTC